This T cell receptor (beta chain) appears in the sequencing data of a study of cytomegalovirus exposure and HLA in healthy donors. Regarding the study as a whole: Presence/absence analyses took donor sequencing depth as roughly uniform. Rarity held for most TCR sequences, but there were some public TCRs that occurred in many donors.

This CDR3 comprises 18 residues. Germline assignment: CDR1 KGHSH and CDR2 LQKENI. Trimming removed 6 bases from V and 2 bases from J, with 25 bases in between. Worth noting for this clone: The target antigen is unknown.

The PCR used 60 Vbeta and 13 Jbeta primers. The repertoire was sequenced with immunoSEQ multiplex PCR; TCRdb's copy has only in-frame clones and lacks some. The sample's table shows around 210,000 clones. The TCR was taken from a girl aged 2-10 years in good health and CMV-seropositive. The V and J genes are TRBV18 and TRBJ2-5; a weak D match, TRBD2 (6 bases). The sample taken for sequencing was PBMCs. CDR3 in DNA: TGTGCCAGCTCTCCGACGAGGGCCTATGGTCGGGGGCAAGAGACCCAGTACTTC. This codes for CASSPTRAYGRGQETQYF.